These 21 T cell receptor beta chains were all obtained from the same sample, sequenced in a study of blood T cell repertoires in COVID-19. The repertoire was sequenced with immunoSEQ multiplex PCR; TCRdb's copy has only in-frame clones and lacks some. The sample includes fewer than 250,000 clones, over 80% of them seen just once. Sequencing was carried out using peripheral blood. The origin of the receptors is a human donor in a cohort sampled during active COVID-19.

V is TRBV18 and J is TRBJ2-7, with 11 bases lining up with TRBD2. This CDR3 is built from 14 residues. Per the germline V gene, CDR1 is KGHSH and CDR2 is LQKENI. Losses at the gene ends were 3 bases for V and 5 bases for J; bases not matched to a gene: 3. In nucleotides, the CDR3 is TGTGCCAGCTCACCCACTAGCGGGGGTAACGAGCAGTACTTC. Its translation is CASSPTSGGNEQYF.

The CDR3 region is CASSVAWQGTHPNTEAFF. The DNA for the CDR3 is TGTGCCAGCAGCGTAGCTTGGCAGGGGACCCATCCGAACACTGAAGCTTTCTTT. The V gene is TRBV9, the J gene TRBJ1-1, with TRBD1 as a possible D gene (6 bases). In germline, CDR1 is SGDLS, CDR2 YYNGEE. Between the trimmed V and J ends, which lost 0 bases and 1 base, there was a span of 19 bases. CDR3 size: 18 residues. The whole variable domain, remainder taken from reference TRBV9 and TRBJ1-1, is DSGVTQTPKHLITATGQRVTLRCSPRSGDLSVYWYQQSLDQGLQFLIQYYNGEERAKGNILERFSAQQFPDLHSELNLSSLELGDSALYFCASSVAWQGTHPNTEAFFGQGTRLTVV.

The chain carries TRBV10-2 and TRBJ2-7, with D perhaps matching TRBD1 (6 bases). The V gene lost 4 bases and the J gene lost 2 bases, with 15 bases spanning the gap. CDR3 length: 15 residues. Germline V gives CDR1 WSHSY, CDR2 SAAADI. This CDR3 reads CASSVSPTGTYEQYF. CDR3 in DNA: TGCGCCAGCAGTGTATCGCCTACAGGGACCTACGAGCAGTACTTC.

The chain uses TRBV7-2 and TRBJ2-7; 7 bases fit TRBD1. CDR3 size: 16 residues. CDR1 is SGHTA and CDR2 is FQGNSA in the germline V gene. V shed 0 bases, J shed 0 bases, and the junction held 5 bases outside the gene matches. CDR3 bases: TGTGCCAGCAGCTTAGCAGGGACAGATTTCTCCTACGAGCAGTACTTC. The encoded protein is CASSLAGTDFSYEQYF.

CDR3 sequence (DNA): TGTGCCAGCAGCTTGGCTTTGAATTCACCCCTCCACTTT. This translates into CASSLALNSPLHF. V gene TRBV5-4 combines with J gene TRBJ1-6, with unresolved D. The V end lost 0 bases, the J end lost 7 bases, and 5 bases lay between the germline ends. Germline CDR1 and CDR2: SGHNT and YYREEE (reference sequence). This CDR3 contains 13 residues.

The rearrangement joins TRBV4-2 to TRBJ1-5; D is possibly TRBD1 (5 bases). Germline lookup yields CDR1 LGHNA and CDR2 YNFKEQ. The CDR3 totals 16 residues. V lost 0 bases, J lost 6 bases, and 15 bases lay in between. The CDR3 nucleotides are TGTGCCAGCAGCCAAGAAGTGGGGGGAACTGGTCAGCCCCAGCATTTT. Translation gives CASSQEVGGTGQPQHF.

The genes are TRBV28 and TRBJ2-1; 7 bases fit TRBD1. Germline trimming cut 6 bases from V and 11 bases from J; bases unmatched to any gene: 10. This CDR3 has 13 amino acids. CDR1 and CDR2 (germline): MDHEN, SYDVKM. CDR3 region: CASSLPDRTKQFF. The CDR3 nucleotides are TGTGCCAGCAGCTTACCGGACAGGACAAAGCAGTTCTTC.

The chain links TRBV27 to TRBJ2-2; TRBD1 is a possible D gene (5 bases). The CDR3 is made up of 13 amino acids. V dropped 2 bases and J dropped 6 bases, with 7 bases sitting between them. CDR1 MNHEY and CDR2 SMNVEV come from the germline V gene (reference sequence). Here the CDR3 DNA reads TGTGCCAGCAGTTTAACCAGGGCCGGGGAGCTGTTTTTT. It yields the protein CASSLTRAGELFF.

J is TRBJ2-5 and V is TRBV5-1, with D tentatively TRBD1 (6 bases). CDR3 length: 13 residues. Germline CDR1 and CDR2: SGHRS and YFSETQ. V dropped 1 base and J dropped 5 bases, with 9 bases sitting between them. CDR3 sequence: CASSLTGTETQYF. CDR3 DNA: TGCGCCAGCAGCTTGACAGGGACGGAGACCCAGTACTTC.

The V call is TRBV6-5, the J call TRBJ2-7; 9 bases align to TRBD2. V shed 4 bases and J 0 bases; nucleotides not matched to a gene: 4. The CDR3 covers 15 residues. Germline-derived CDR1 and CDR2 are MNHEY and SVGAGI. CDR3 sequence: CASSFSGGRSYEQYF. DNA for the CDR3: TGTGCCAGCAGTTTTAGCGGGGGACGCTCCTACGAGCAGTACTTC.

The chain carries TRBV7-6 and TRBJ2-2; a possible D gene is TRBD1 (6 bases). Germline lookup yields CDR1 SGHVS and CDR2 FNYEAQ. The CDR3 spans 18 residues. Trimming took 2 bases from V and 0 from J, leaving 16 bases between them. CDR3 nucleotides: TGTGCCAGCAGCTTACTTAGGGTCGGACAGACGAACACCGGGGAGCTGTTTTTT. Translation gives CASSLLRVGQTNTGELFF.

The J gene is TRBJ2-3, the V gene TRBV4-1; the D gene is possibly TRBD2 (7 bases). From germline, CDR1 is MGHRA and CDR2 YSYEKL. Trimming cost V 6 bases and J 4 bases, with 20 bases left between them. This CDR3 has 16 residues. DNA of the CDR3: TGCGCCAGCAGACAACACATAGGGGGGGCCGCAGATACGCAGTATTTT. Its protein product is CASRQHIGGAADTQYF.

The rearrangement joins TRBV28 to TRBJ2-6, with 7 bases that match TRBD2. This CDR3 has 18 residues. Trimming took 3 bases from V and 0 from J; bases not matched to a gene: 8. Germline V gene data show CDR1 as MDHEN and CDR2 as SYDVKM. The CDR3 sequence: CASSFLAATYSGANVLTF. The CDR3 region has the DNA TGTGCCAGCAGTTTTCTAGCGGCTACATACTCTGGGGCCAACGTCCTGACTTTC.

Concerning this clone: Other DNA sequences of this sample code for an identical CDR3. The rearrangement links TRBV15 to TRBJ2-2; no firm D call. The CDR3 runs 13 residues. Germline V gene data show CDR1 as LNHNV and CDR2 as YYDKDF (reference sequence). Trimming removed 1 base from V and 4 bases from J, with 4 bases in between. DNA for the CDR3: TGTGCCACCAGCAGAGCGGGCACCGGGGAGCTGTTTTTT. It translates to CATSRAGTGELFF.

The CDR3 region has the DNA TGTGCCTGGAGTGTAAGGAGGAACTATGGCTACACCTTC. Translated: CAWSVRRNYGYTF. V and J are TRBV30 and TRBJ1-2; D gene ambiguous. Trimming cost V 0 bases and J 2 bases, with 7 bases left between them. This CDR3 spans 13 amino acids. Germline V lookup: CDR1 GTSNPN, CDR2 SVGIG (reference sequence).

The chain combines TRBV15 with TRBJ1-4; 7 nucleotides match TRBD1. CDR1 and CDR2 from the germline V gene are LNHNV and YYDKDF (reference sequence). J lost 0 bases, V lost 8 bases, and 15 bases had no gene match. This CDR3 spans 18 amino acids. CDR3 nucleotides: TGTGCCACCGGGGAAGGGACAGCTATTTCCGCAACTAATGAAAAACTGTTTTTT. Residues: CATGEGTAISATNEKLFF.

This clone occurred a few times. The chain recombines TRBV28 with TRBJ2-7; TRBD1 matches at 7 bases. V shed 7 bases and J 3 bases; nucleotides not matched to a gene: 12. The CDR3 is 15 amino acids. Germline CDR1 and CDR2: MDHEN and SYDVKM. For the CDR3, the DNA is TGTGCCAGCAAGAAACAGGGGAATCGAAACTACGAGCAGTACTTC. Translated: CASKKQGNRNYEQYF.

The genes are TRBV5-6 and TRBJ1-6; a weak D match, TRBD1 (6 bases). Germline loops: CDR1 SGHDT, CDR2 YYEEEE. V lost 0 bases and J lost 0, with 10 bases in between. The CDR3 is 17 amino acids. The CDR3 region is CASSLGTAGSYNSPLHF. The CDR3 coding sequence is TGTGCCAGCAGCTTGGGGACAGCCGGCTCCTATAATTCACCCCTCCACTTT.

The gene calls are TRBV4-1 and TRBJ1-1, with 9 positions matching TRBD1. The trim removed 2 bases at V and 8 bases at J, leaving 6 bases unmatched. The CDR3 has 14 residues. CDR1 and CDR2 (germline): MGHRA, YSYEKL. The CDR3 region has the DNA TGCGCCAGCAGCCAACCTTTGACAGGGGGAGAAGCTTTCTTT. Translating gives CASSQPLTGGEAFF.

The J gene is TRBJ2-4, the V gene TRBV19; weak D call: TRBD1 (6 bases). The CDR3 contains 18 residues. V dropped 4 bases and J dropped 1 base, with 20 bases sitting between them. In germline, CDR1 is LNHDA, CDR2 SQIVND (reference sequence). CDR3 residues: CASSNRWTARRAKNIQYF. In DNA form, the CDR3 reads TGTGCCAGTAGTAACCGATGGACAGCCCGACGGGCCAAAAACATTCAGTACTTC.

V is TRBV11-2 and J is TRBJ1-2; tentative D call: TRBD1 (6 bases). Looked up from germline, CDR1 is SGHAT and CDR2 is FQNNGV. V lost 7 bases and J lost 1, with 16 bases in between. The length of the CDR3 is 15 residues. The CDR3 region has the DNA TGTGCCAGCACACTAACAGGGCGCCTTAACTATGGCTACACCTTC. Its protein is CASTLTGRLNYGYTF.